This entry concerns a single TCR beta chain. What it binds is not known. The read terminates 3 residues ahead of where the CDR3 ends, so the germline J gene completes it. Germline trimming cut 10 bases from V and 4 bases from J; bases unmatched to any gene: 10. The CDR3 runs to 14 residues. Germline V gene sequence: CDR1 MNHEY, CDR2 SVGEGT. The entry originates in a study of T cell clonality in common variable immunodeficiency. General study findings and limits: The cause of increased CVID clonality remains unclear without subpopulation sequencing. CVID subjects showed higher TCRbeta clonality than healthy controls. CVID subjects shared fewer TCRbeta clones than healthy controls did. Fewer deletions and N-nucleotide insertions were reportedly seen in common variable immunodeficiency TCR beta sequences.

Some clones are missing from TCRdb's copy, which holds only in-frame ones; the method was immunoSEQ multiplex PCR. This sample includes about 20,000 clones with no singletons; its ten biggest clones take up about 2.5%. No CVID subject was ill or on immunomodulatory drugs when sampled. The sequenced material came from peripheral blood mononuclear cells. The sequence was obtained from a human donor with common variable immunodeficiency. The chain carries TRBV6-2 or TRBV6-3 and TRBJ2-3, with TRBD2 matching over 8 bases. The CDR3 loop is CATSPGGASDTQYF. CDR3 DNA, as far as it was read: TGTGCCACCTCCCCGGGGGGGGCCTCAGATACG.